The T cell receptor (beta chain) under discussion was sequenced for a study of blood T cell repertoires in COVID-19 (dated by TCRdb to between 2020 and 2021). Background on the whole study: Samples covering the acute and convalescent phases of COVID-19 were provided by collaborators in the United States, Italy and Spain. The prospective study material was composed of cDNA or gDNA derived from T cells, B-cell-depleted T cells, or PBMCs. Subjects who had been exposed to COVID-19, were actively infected with it, or had recovered from it provided the deeply sampled blood TCRbeta repertoires that made up the dataset. The repertoires were released in a freely available public database intended as a resource for research on the immune response to SARS-CoV-2. The samples were drawn from the first 160 participants of the ongoing ImmuneRACE study and from 1,254 subjects provided by 6 global collaborators. Nearly every sample came with metadata listing a de-identified subject ID, COVID-19 status, age in years and sex. Where available, HLA class I and class II types were obtained from metadata supplied by the sample provider rather than from assay-based typing.

Whole blood was collected in K2EDTA tubes by collaborating institutions according to the institutions' own protocols. For TCRbeta analysis, collaborators shipped samples as frozen whole blood, isolated PBMCs, or DNA extracted from either of those sample types. TCRbeta CDR3 regions were amplified from genomic DNA using the immunoSEQ Assay, a bias-controlled multiplex PCR. The published analysis was carried out like this. Nucleated cell counts per sample were estimated from amplification of reference gene primers within the assay. To quantify the absolute abundance of each unique TCRbeta CDR3 rearrangement, sequence reads were collapsed and filtered. Productive Simpson clonality was computed per sample as the square root of Simpson's diversity index over productive rearrangements. Held by TCRdb, this immuneACCESS table contains in-frame sequences only and omits some clones. Under half of the omission traces to an unresolved V gene where checked; the cause of the rest is unknown. That table furnishes V, J and clone size, whereas the DNA furnished D and trimming. The sample has roughly 180,000 clones on record, roughly nine tenths of them singletons. The leading ten clones occupy 0.99% of the sample.

As for this clone: The antigen this receptor binds is unknown. The sample holds no much larger clone one base away, and base qualities are not on file.

The research as a whole found: The quantity of clinical and demographic metadata differed by source and by participant and was supplied without curation.

Including the terminal cysteine and phenylalanine, the CDR3 comprises 18 residues. The read is trimmed to its CDR3 DNA, 54 bases read in frame from base 1. The germline V gene provides CDR1 KGHDR and CDR2 SFDVKD. Trimming accounts for 3 bases at V and 0 bases at J, while the number of junction bases matched to no gene is 8. Source material: peripheral blood. This sequence was found in a young man with acute or convalescent COVID-19. The chain is assembled from TRBV24-1 and TRBJ2-4; the junction holds 9 bases that match TRBD1. The CDR3 is CATSDGTGSHVAKNIQYF. The DNA is TGTGCCACCAGTGATGGGACAGGGTCGCACGTAGCCAAAAACATTCAGTACTTC.